Following are 20 T cell receptor beta chains from one sample sequenced in a study of identical twins. Via MiXCR, TCRdb re-called the 5' RACE reads, giving one row per CDR3 protein. The repertoire has just under 650,000 distinct CDR3 sequences, roughly 6.6% of them found once; the top ten carry less than 2%. These data also formed part of another study, on yellow fever vaccine responses in identical twins.

Sequencing input: PBMCs. Receptor source: a woman under 30 in good health.

In this sample, this clonotype turned up a few times. The chain recombines TRBV28 with TRBJ2-1; the match to TRBD2 covers 9 bases. The CDR3 spans 17 residues. The germline gives CDR1 MDHEN, CDR2 SYDVKM. Trimming at V came to 3 bases and at J to 2 bases, leaving 8 bases not matched to a gene. CDR3 loop: CASSFPLAGVAYNEQFF. The CDR3 nucleotides read TGTGCCAGCAGTTTCCCCTTAGCGGGAGTGGCCTACAATGAGCAGTTCTTC.

The sample holds many counts of this clonotype. The V gene is TRBV20-1, the J gene TRBJ1-4, with D uncertain. V lost 4 bases and J lost 3, with 9 bases in between. The CDR3 consists of 13 residues. The germline gives CDR1 DFQATT, CDR2 SNEGSKA (reference sequence). In DNA form, the CDR3 reads TGCAGTGCTACGGAGCCCCCTAATGAAAAACTGTTTTTT. This encodes CSATEPPNEKLFF.

This clonotype came up a few times. V usage is TRBV24-1 and J usage is TRBJ2-1, with 9 positions matching TRBD2. The length of the CDR3 is 17 residues. From germline, CDR1 is KGHDR and CDR2 SFDVKD. The V and J ends lost 3 bases and 1 base, in that order; junction bases with no gene match: 6. Here the CDR3 reads CATSDPTSGPSYNEQFF. As DNA, the CDR3 is TGTGCCACCAGTGATCCTACTAGCGGGCCTTCCTACAATGAGCAGTTCTTC.

Only a few counts were recorded for this clonotype. This sequence joins TRBV28 and TRBJ2-5; maybe TRBD2 (7 bases). Looked up from germline, CDR1 is MDHEN and CDR2 is SYDVKM. Between the trimmed V and J ends, which lost 4 bases and 9 bases, there was a span of 24 bases. The CDR3 covers 16 residues. The CDR3 coding sequence is TGTGCCAGCAGTTCCCGACAGGCACCCTGGGGAGGGGCCCAGTACTTC. This encodes CASSSRQAPWGGAQYF.

The table lists this clonotype with a few counts. The chain employs TRBV5-1 and TRBJ2-2; D possibly corresponds to TRBD1 (6 bases). Looked up from germline, CDR1 is SGHRS and CDR2 is YFSETQ. Deletions cut 6 bases from V and 2 bases from J, with 14 bases between. The CDR3 is made up of 15 amino acids. The CDR3 reads CASKRVDSNTGELFF. The CDR3 DNA reads as TGCGCCAGCAAACGGGTGGACAGCAACACCGGGGAGCTGTTTTTT. The entire variable domain, with the rest obtained from reference TRBV5-1 and TRBJ2-2, is as follows: KAGVTQTPRYLIKTRGQQVTLSCSPISGHRSVSWYQQTPGQGLQFLFEYFSETQRNKGNFPGRFSGRQFSNSRSEMNVSTLELGDSALYLCASKRVDSNTGELFFGEGSRLTVL.

This chain uses TRBV29-1 with TRBJ1-5; D ambiguous. The germline V and J ends were trimmed by 7 bases and 6 bases, with 13 bases remaining between them. The CDR3 sequence is 12 residues long. Germline V gene lookup returns CDR1 SQVTM and CDR2 ANQGSEA. CDR3 loop: CSAMDGAQPQHF. CDR3 sequence (DNA): TGCAGCGCCATGGACGGAGCTCAGCCCCAGCATTTT.

The genes are TRBV29-1 and TRBJ2-3; D is ambiguous. The CDR3 extends over 13 amino acids. The V gene's germline CDR1 is SQVTM and CDR2 ANQGSEA. Trimming stripped 2 bases from V and 4 bases from J, with 10 bases between. CDR3 residues: CSVEQLSADTQYF. The DNA of the CDR3 is TGCAGCGTTGAACAGCTATCGGCAGATACGCAGTATTTT.

The rearrangement links TRBV5-4 to TRBJ2-2; 7 bases fit TRBD1. Germline CDR1 reads SGHNT; CDR2 reads YYREEE (reference sequence). This CDR3 contains 13 residues. Trimming cost V 2 bases and J 8 bases; bases outside gene matches: 3. The CDR3 protein is CASSFPDRGELFF. The CDR3 DNA reads TGTGCCAGCAGCTTTCCGGACAGGGGGGAGCTGTTTTTT.

In this sample, this clonotype turned up many times. The gene calls are TRBV10-3 and TRBJ2-3; D is ambiguous. CDR1 and CDR2 from the germline V gene are ENHRY and SYGVKD. V lost 8 bases and J 14 bases, leaving 23 bases between the germline ends. CDR3 length: 13 residues. The chain's CDR3 is CAIGLELRSTSYF. CDR3 in DNA: TGTGCCATCGGCCTAGAGCTAAGGTCCACGTCGTATTTT.

This clonotype was observed many times. The chain has TRBV24-1 and TRBJ2-2; D ambiguous. The CDR3 is made up of 15 amino acids. Germline V gives CDR1 KGHDR, CDR2 SFDVKD. V was shortened by 7 bases and J by 1 base, with 12 bases between the two germline ends. The CDR3 protein is CATSRSLGNTGELFF. Written as DNA, the CDR3 is TGTGCCACCAGCAGATCCCTCGGGAACACCGGGGAGCTGTTTTTT.

The V and J genes are TRBV12-3 or TRBV12-4 and TRBJ2-1; TRBD2 is a possible D gene (6 bases). Trimming pared 6 bases from V and 12 bases from J, leaving 12 bases between. The CDR3 has 11 residues. CDR3 sequence: CASRDTSTQFF. CDR3 DNA sequence: TGTGCCAGCAGAGATACTAGCACGCAGTTCTTC.

This clonotype was counted many times. The V call is TRBV20-1, the J call TRBJ2-2, with a tentative D call TRBD2 (6 bases). The CDR3 is 16 residues long. Germline V gene sequence: CDR1 DFQATT, CDR2 SNEGSKA (reference sequence). V shed 0 bases and J shed 2 bases, with 13 bases lying between them. The CDR3 spells CSARDRLATNTGELFF. CDR3 DNA sequence: TGCAGTGCTAGAGATAGGCTAGCGACAAACACCGGGGAGCTGTTTTTT.

V is TRBV7-8 and J is TRBJ2-1; D gene ambiguous. Trimming removed 5 bases at V and 8 bases at J, with 16 bases between. The CDR3 contains 14 residues. The germline gives CDR1 SGHVS, CDR2 FQNEAQ. CDR3 nucleotides: TGTGCCAGCAGCCCCGCGGTCGTTTGGGATGAGCAGTTCTTC. Translated, it gives CASSPAVVWDEQFF.

In this sample, this clonotype turned up many times. The gene calls are TRBV29-1 and TRBJ2-6, with D unresolved. The CDR3 covers 14 residues. The germline V gene has CDR1 SQVTM and CDR2 ANQGSEA. Trimming cost V 2 bases and J 3 bases, with 8 bases left between them. CDR3 sequence reads: CSVEPRGGANVLTF. The CDR3 region has the DNA TGCAGCGTTGAACCCCGTGGTGGGGCCAACGTCCTGACTTTC.

This clonotype was picked up many times. The chain has TRBV4-1 and TRBJ2-7; tentatively, D is TRBD2 (5 bases). Germline V gene sequence: CDR1 MGHRA, CDR2 YSYEKL. The CDR3 totals 15 residues. V lost 0 bases to trimming and J lost 0 bases, with 9 bases between them. CDR3 sequence reads: CASSQDHGVSYEQYF. CDR3 DNA sequence: TGCGCCAGCAGCCAAGATCACGGGGTCTCCTACGAGCAGTACTTC.

There are a few counts of this clonotype. V usage is TRBV10-3 and J usage is TRBJ2-7; 8 bases match TRBD1. There are 15 residues in the CDR3. Trimming removed 0 bases from V and 5 bases from J; junction bases left unmatched: 6. The germline V gene encodes CDR1 ENHRY and CDR2 SYGVKD. In DNA form, the CDR3 reads TGTGCCATCAGTGAGTCGGCACAGGGGGTCAACGAGCAGTACTTC. Translated: CAISESAQGVNEQYF.

V usage is TRBV3-1 and J usage is TRBJ1-1; TRBD1 aligns across 10 bases. With 4 bases clipped from V and 7 bases from J, the junction kept 6 bases outside the gene matches. This CDR3 comprises 14 residues. Per the germline V gene, CDR1 is LGHDT and CDR2 is YNNKEL (reference sequence). The CDR3 DNA sequence: TGTGCCAGCAGCCCGGGACAGGGGATAGTTGAAGCTTTCTTT. Its protein is CASSPGQGIVEAFF.

The gene calls are TRBV27 and TRBJ1-2; D gene uncertain. From germline, CDR1 is MNHEY and CDR2 SMNVEV (reference sequence). The CDR3 has 13 residues. V was cut by 7 bases and J by 0 bases, with 9 bases left in between. Written as DNA, the CDR3 is TGTGCCAGCATGGGCCCAACTAACTATGGCTACACCTTC. Its protein product is CASMGPTNYGYTF.

In regard to this clonotype: This sequence may be a read error, since a much larger clone differs from it by one base. The chain joins TRBV7-9 to TRBJ2-1, with TRBD2 identical over 9 bases. The CDR3 consists of 17 residues. Germline V lookup: CDR1 SEHNR, CDR2 FQNEAQ (reference sequence). J gave up 0 bases and V 7 bases, and 10 bases lay outside the gene matches. In DNA form, the CDR3 reads TGTGCCAGCAACCGTAGCGGGAGTACCAGCTCCTACAATGAGCAGTTCTTC. Translation: CASNRSGSTSSYNEQFF.

This clonotype was detected ten times or more. The chain has TRBV2 and TRBJ2-7; D is possibly TRBD1 (6 bases). This CDR3 has 12 amino acids. V lost 8 bases and J lost 3, with 11 bases in between. Germline loops: CDR1 SNHLY, CDR2 FYNNEI. CDR3 sequence reads: CASDTGYYEQYV. For the CDR3, the DNA is TGTGCCAGCGATACAGGGTACTACGAGCAGTACGTC.